These T cell receptor beta chains were read from a single sample in a study of T-cell memory formation after mild COVID-19. Via MiXCR, TCRdb re-called the 5' RACE reads, giving one row per CDR3 protein. The data show 250,000 to 300,000 distinct CDR3 sequences, about a sixth seen once. The specimen sequenced was PBMCs or a T cell subset sorted from them (not recorded which). Receptor source: a man between 18 and 35 years old who had mild COVID-19 (a few samples of this study predate the infection). Cell type and time point are not known. Each CDR3 is given without its conserved first and last residue. The listing skips clone size in some rows; elsewhere it reads once, few, many or a size class.

j_gene	abundance	v_gene	CDR3aa
TRBJ2-7	few	TRBV12-3/TRBV12-4	ASGIIYEQY
TRBJ2-7	few	TRBV10-3	AISAGQRGGSPHYEQY
TRBJ2-5	few	TRBV20-1	SARDQVYQETQY
TRBJ2-1	-	TRBV6-4	ASSDSNYNEQF
TRBJ1-2	-	TRBV12-3/TRBV12-4	ASSQGSRGGYGYT
TRBJ2-3	-	TRBV2	ANSRGRTDTQY
TRBJ2-2	-	TRBV7-2	ASSLSYSRVPGELF
TRBJ1-2	few	TRBV9	ASSAEDPANYGYT
TRBJ1-2	-	TRBV9	ASSVEGGGYYGYT
TRBJ1-2	-	TRBV7-9	ASSLEGRAYGYT
TRBJ1-1	few	TRBV3-1	ASGFGRTTEAF
TRBJ2-7	-	TRBV6-6	ASSHPGTEQY
TRBJ1-1	few	TRBV7-2	ASSYVTGQGRPEAF
TRBJ2-7	few	TRBV7-9	ASSLTGWPYEQY
TRBJ1-5	-	TRBV7-8	ASSTGGQGNQPQH
TRBJ2-7	few	TRBV4-3	ASSQEINGYYEQY
TRBJ2-1	few	TRBV12-3/TRBV12-4	ASSSGALTYNEQF
TRBJ2-5	few	TRBV11-2	ASSLRPGGETQY
TRBJ1-3	-	TRBV7-6	ASSPQPRNSGNTIY
TRBJ2-1	-	TRBV12-3/TRBV12-4	ASRAGHTYNEQF
TRBJ2-3	few	TRBV7-8	ASQGRRGSTDTQY
TRBJ1-5	-	TRBV6-1	ATGGTGGQPQH
TRBJ2-1	-	TRBV2	ASSKAQGSEQF
TRBJ2-5	-	TRBV7-2	ASSLAPPGGGEETQY
TRBJ2-7	-	TRBV7-9	ASSPGDRNSYEQY
TRBJ2-1	few	TRBV29-1	SVERAAGYRGGPDEQF
TRBJ1-2	-	TRBV6-5	ASRFDSEVGGYT
TRBJ2-7	-	TRBV7-9	ASSLRGGQGNEQY
TRBJ1-5	-	TRBV27	ASSFSREQPQH
TRBJ2-5	few	TRBV5-1	ASSDPGVQETQY
TRBJ2-7	few	TRBV5-1	ASSLEMGRTGEQY
TRBJ1-2	few	TRBV5-5	ASSRARGYGYT
TRBJ2-3	-	TRBV20-1	SASRQGLTDTQY